One sample yielded the 8 T cell receptor beta chains listed below, sequenced in a study of cytomegalovirus exposure and HLA in healthy donors. 60 Vbeta and 13 Jbeta primers were used in PCR. The method was immunoSEQ multiplex PCR; TCRdb's version includes in-frame clones alone and lacks a portion of them. The table shows 100,000 to 150,000 clones, with approximately 80% occurring only once. The specimen was PBMCs. These receptors were taken from a man younger than 35 in good health and CMV-seronegative.

This clone has just one count. J is TRBJ1-2 and V is TRBV27; TRBD1 agrees at 9 bases. The V segment lost 2 bases and the J segment 7 bases; nucleotides outside the gene matches: 11. This CDR3 has 16 amino acids. Germline lookup yields CDR1 MNHEY and CDR2 SMNVEV (reference sequence). The CDR3 sequence is CASSLVGQGTSSGYTF. CDR3 nucleotide sequence: TGTGCCAGCAGTTTAGTCGGACAGGGGACGTCCTCTGGCTACACCTTC.

The CDR3 protein is CASSYSRGAKNIQYF. The CDR3 DNA follows: TGTGCCAGCAGTTACTCGAGGGGGGCCAAAAACATTCAGTACTTC. V and J are TRBV6-5 and TRBJ2-4, with a tentative D call TRBD1 (6 bases). The germline gives CDR1 MNHEY, CDR2 SVGAGI. V lost 0 bases and J lost 1, with 7 bases in between. The CDR3 contains 15 residues.

This sequence joins TRBV4-2 and TRBJ2-3, with 12 bases matching TRBD2. The germline CDR1 and CDR2 sequences are LGHNA and YNFKEQ. J gave up 0 bases and V 4 bases, and 8 bases lay outside the gene matches. The CDR3 runs 18 residues. In DNA, the CDR3 is TGTGCCAGCAGCCCCACGTGGACTAGCGGGGCTAGCACAGATACGCAGTATTTT. Its protein is CASSPTWTSGASTDTQYF.

The rearrangement uses TRBV11-2 and TRBJ1-6; no clear D. Trimming took 2 bases from V and 2 from J, leaving 10 bases between them. The CDR3 extends over 16 amino acids. Germline lookup yields CDR1 SGHAT and CDR2 FQNNGV. CDR3 loop: CASSLLEGPYNSPLHF. Written as DNA, the CDR3 is TGTGCCAGCAGCTTATTGGAGGGCCCCTATAATTCACCCCTCCACTTT.

The gene calls are TRBV2 and TRBJ2-3; D perhaps matches TRBD2 (5 bases). CDR3 size: 12 residues. The V gene's germline CDR1 is SNHLY and CDR2 FYNNEI. Trimming cost V 7 bases and J 6 bases, with 11 bases left between them. For the CDR3, the DNA is TGTGCCAGCACCCGGCGGGCGGATACGCAGTATTTT. This sequence encodes CASTRRADTQYF.

In DNA, the CDR3 is TGTGCCAGCAGCCTAACCCCAGGGCACTATGGCTACACCTTC. Translation gives CASSLTPGHYGYTF. The chain employs TRBV6-1 and TRBJ1-2; D might be TRBD1 (5 bases). Germline CDR1 MNHNS, CDR2 SASEGT. The CDR3 sequence is 14 residues long. The germline V and J ends were trimmed by 6 bases and 3 bases, with 14 bases remaining between them.

The chain recombines TRBV6-1 with TRBJ2-5, with 10 bases identical to TRBD1. CDR3 length: 15 amino acids. The germline V gene encodes CDR1 MNHNS and CDR2 SASEGT. V was pared by 4 bases and J by 5 bases, with 7 bases of the junction left unmatched. The CDR3, as DNA: TGTGCCAGCAGTGCTGGGACAGGGGCCCTCGAGACCCAGTACTTC. This encodes CASSAGTGALETQYF.

This chain connects TRBV19 to TRBJ1-2; D may be TRBD1 (6 bases). Germline V gene data show CDR1 as LNHDA and CDR2 as SQIVND (reference sequence). There are 14 residues in the CDR3. The germline V and J ends were trimmed by 5 bases and 4 bases, with 14 bases remaining between them. The CDR3 DNA reads as TGTGCCAGTAGTGTACAGGGACCGTCCTATGGCTACACCTTC. Its translation is CASSVQGPSYGYTF.